This T cell receptor (beta chain) appears in the sequencing data of a study of blood T cell repertoires in COVID-19. Study context: COVID-19 samples collected from the United States, Italy and Spain covered acute and convalescent phases.

Produced via immunoSEQ multiplex PCR; TCRdb's table is partial and in-frame only. The data show roughly 670,000 clones, about nine tenths seen once. V lost 5 bases and J lost 3; bases outside the gene matches: 13. This CDR3 region has 16 residues. Germline values: CDR1 SGHVS, CDR2 FQNEAQ. This receptor was identified in a young woman with acute or convalescent COVID-19. This chain links TRBV7-8 with TRBJ2-7, with 7 positions matching TRBD1. Sequenced input: peripheral blood. The CDR3 sequence is CASSKTRDSPFYEQYF. CDR3 nucleotide sequence: TGTGCCAGCAGCAAGACCCGGGACAGTCCCTTCTACGAGCAGTACTTC.